These 20 T cell receptor beta chains originate from one sample sequenced in a study of blood T cell repertoires in COVID-19. The assay was immunoSEQ multiplex PCR, and TCRdb's table has in-frame clones only and misses some. The sample yields 250,000 to 300,000 clones, about nine tenths seen once. Sequencing input: peripheral blood. These TCRs come from a woman between 35 and 50 years old who had recovered from COVID-19.

This chain links TRBV9 with TRBJ2-2; 10 nucleotides match TRBD2. The CDR3 loop spans 19 amino acids. The germline CDR1 and CDR2 sequences are SGDLS and YYNGEE. V dropped 4 bases and J dropped 3; count of bases not matched to a gene: 15. The CDR3 here is CASSPPPGLAGVYTGELFF. In DNA, the CDR3 is TGTGCCAGCAGCCCACCCCCTGGGCTAGCGGGGGTCTACACCGGGGAGCTGTTTTTT. The entire variable domain, with the rest obtained from reference TRBV9 and TRBJ2-2, is as follows: DSGVTQTPKHLITATGQRVTLRCSPRSGDLSVYWYQQSLDQGLQFLIQYYNGEERAKGNILERFSAQQFPDLHSELNLSSLELGDSALYFCASSPPPGLAGVYTGELFFGEGSRLTVL.

A word on this clone: The same CDR3 arises from other DNA sequences in this sample as well. The chain couples TRBV6-2 or TRBV6-3 to TRBJ1-5, with no clear D. In germline, CDR1 is MNHEY, CDR2 SVGEGT. This CDR3 is built from 13 residues. V was clipped by 5 bases and J by 0 bases, with 5 bases between them. CDR3 region: CASSPRSNQPQHF. The CDR3 DNA reads TGTGCCAGCAGTCCGCGTAGCAATCAGCCCCAGCATTTT.

In this sample, this clone turned up once. V gene TRBV10-1 combines with J gene TRBJ1-2; D possibly corresponds to TRBD1 (6 bases). The CDR3 totals 17 residues. Germline lookup yields CDR1 WNHNN and CDR2 SYGVQD (reference sequence). Deletions cut 4 bases from V and 5 bases from J, with 23 bases between. This CDR3 is CASSVPDSTHFKYGYTF. The CDR3 nucleotides read TGCGCCAGCAGTGTCCCGGACAGTACCCATTTCAAATATGGCTACACCTTC.

The J gene is TRBJ1-2, the V gene TRBV27; 11 bases match TRBD1. Germline CDR1 MNHEY, CDR2 SMNVEV (reference sequence). CDR3 length equals 15 residues. The V and J ends lost 5 bases and 5 bases, in that order; junction bases with no gene match: 7. The CDR3 DNA follows: TGTGCCAGCAGTCCCGGGACAGGGGGGGCGTATGGCTACACCTTC. Its translation is CASSPGTGGAYGYTF.

V usage is TRBV6-5 and J usage is TRBJ2-1; 8 bases are a match to TRBD2. The V gene's germline CDR1 is MNHEY and CDR2 SVGAGI. There are 14 residues in the CDR3. V gave up 2 bases and J gave up 5 bases; unmatched junction bases: 2. CDR3 in DNA: TGTGCCAGCAGTTACGGCGGGGGGAACAATGAGCAGTTCTTC. Protein sequence: CASSYGGGNNEQFF.

V gene TRBV4-1 combines with J gene TRBJ1-5; no firm D call. The CDR3 extends over 16 amino acids. Germline-derived CDR1 and CDR2 are MGHRA and YSYEKL. Trimming pared 1 base from V and 2 bases from J, leaving 12 bases between. The CDR3 sequence is CASSQGQFGGNQPQHF. CDR3 nucleotides: TGCGCCAGCAGCCAAGGGCAGTTCGGAGGCAATCAGCCCCAGCATTTT.

The chain carries TRBV27 and TRBJ2-7; maybe TRBD1 (6 bases). The length of the CDR3 is 14 residues. Trimming left V 2 bases short and J 4 bases short, with 12 bases between. The germline gives CDR1 MNHEY, CDR2 SMNVEV (reference sequence). CDR3 DNA sequence: TGTGCCAGCAGTTTAAAAGGACAGCGTTACGAGCAGTACTTC. Amino acids: CASSLKGQRYEQYF.

CDR3: CASSAGQGEPTEEQYF. In DNA form, the CDR3 reads TGTGCCAGCAGCGCGGGACAGGGTGAGCCTACGGAAGAGCAGTACTTC. V usage is TRBV11-3 and J usage is TRBJ2-7; TRBD1 aligns across 9 bases. CDR1 and CDR2 from the germline V gene are SGHNT and YENEEA. J lost 7 bases, V lost 5 bases, and 15 bases had no gene match. This CDR3 is 16 amino acids long.

V usage is TRBV3-1 (or the pseudogene TRBV3-2) and J usage is TRBJ1-2; perhaps TRBD1 as D (6 bases). This CDR3 has 14 residues. The V end lost 6 bases, the J end lost 6 bases, and 17 bases lay between the germline ends. Germline V CDR1 and CDR2: LGHDT, YNNKEL (reference sequence). The CDR3 region has the DNA TGTGCCAGCAGAGTACTCGGGGGGGCCAATGGCTACACCTTC. Translated, it gives CASRVLGGANGYTF.

The chain is built from TRBV5-1 and TRBJ2-6, with D maybe TRBD1 (6 bases). Germline CDR1 and CDR2: SGHRS and YFSETQ. Trimming removed 4 bases from V and 0 bases from J, with 23 bases in between. This CDR3 contains 20 residues. Here the CDR3 reads CASSLPEFADSNSGANVLTF. CDR3 nucleotides: TGCGCCAGCAGCCTCCCTGAGTTCGCGGACAGCAACTCTGGGGCCAACGTCCTGACTTTC.

The rearrangement uses TRBV21-1 and TRBJ1-1; the table's D call, TRBD1, was not checked against the DNA. TRBV21-1 is a pseudogene locus. The length of the CDR3 is 13 residues. The CDR3 sequence: CASSKVEDREAFF. For the CDR3, the DNA is TGTGCCAGCAGCAAAGTCGAGGACAGGGAAGCTTTCTTT.

This sequence joins TRBV7-7 and TRBJ2-5, with 9 bases matching TRBD1. Germline V gene sequence: CDR1 SSHAT, CDR2 FNYEAQ (reference sequence). This CDR3 is built from 15 residues. With V trimmed by 5 bases and J by 2 bases, 6 bases remained unmatched. The CDR3 DNA reads as TGTGCCAGCAGCCCCGGGACAGGGTCTCAAGAGACCCAGTACTTC. Protein sequence: CASSPGTGSQETQYF. Complete variable domain (other parts from reference TRBV7-7 and TRBJ2-5): GAGVSQSPRYKVTKRGQDVTLRCDPISSHATLYWYQQALGQGPEFLTYFNYEAQPDKSGLPSDRFSAERPEGSISTLTIQRTEQRDSAMYRCASSPGTGSQETQYFGPGTRLLVL.

Points on this clone: In the same sample, other DNA sequences code for this CDR3. The rearrangement joins TRBV30 to TRBJ1-1; D not certain. The CDR3 is 11 amino acids. V was shortened by 2 bases and J by 4 bases, with 5 bases between the two germline ends. The germline V gene encodes CDR1 GTSNPN and CDR2 SVGIG (reference sequence). CDR3 nucleotide sequence: TGTGCCTGGAGTTGGGCCACTGAAGCTTTCTTT. Residues: CAWSWATEAFF.

The rearrangement links TRBV9 to TRBJ1-2, with 7 bases lining up with TRBD1. The CDR3 covers 14 residues. The V gene end was trimmed by 4 bases and the J gene end by 0 bases; junction bases not matched to a gene: 3. CDR1 SGDLS and CDR2 YYNGEE come from the germline V gene. CDR3 DNA: TGTGCCAGCAGCCCCGGGACAGCTAACTATGGCTACACCTTC. This sequence encodes CASSPGTANYGYTF.

The chain employs TRBV18 and TRBJ1-6; no clear D. Germline V gene lookup returns CDR1 KGHSH and CDR2 LQKENI. The V and J ends lost 5 bases and 7 bases respectively, with 9 bases between them. The CDR3 totals 13 residues. The CDR3 region is CASSGRANSPLHF. The CDR3 DNA follows: TGTGCCAGCTCAGGTCGCGCCAATTCACCCCTCCACTTT.

The genes are TRBV9 and TRBJ2-1; D possibly corresponds to TRBD2 (6 bases). The CDR3 has 15 residues. The V end lost 0 bases, the J end lost 8 bases, and 15 bases lay between the germline ends. Germline V gene sequence: CDR1 SGDLS, CDR2 YYNGEE. The CDR3 nucleotides are TGTGCCAGCAGCGTAGTAGGGCGGGAAGGAGATGAGCAGTTCTTC. Amino acids: CASSVVGREGDEQFF.

The genes are TRBV5-8 and TRBJ2-5; a weak D match, TRBD2 (5 bases). The germline CDR1 and CDR2 sequences are SGHTS and YDEGEE. This CDR3 comprises 15 residues. Trimming took off 2 bases at V and 4 bases at J, with 15 bases between the two ends. The DNA of the CDR3 is TGTGCCAGCAGCTTCGGGGTCGCAATGGGAGAGACCCAGTACTTC. It encodes CASSFGVAMGETQYF.

This chain uses TRBV6-5 with TRBJ2-5; D is uncertain. The CDR3 consists of 14 residues. The germline V gene has CDR1 MNHEY and CDR2 SVGAGI. The V end lost 5 bases, the J end lost 10 bases, and 20 bases lay between the germline ends. The CDR3 DNA is TGTGCCAGCAGTATCACACTCGGAGACGTCGGCCAGTACTTC. Encoded protein: CASSITLGDVGQYF.

The gene calls are TRBV2 and TRBJ2-2; 7 bases align to TRBD1. The germline gives CDR1 SNHLY, CDR2 FYNNEI. V was pared by 11 bases and J by 5 bases, with 14 bases of the junction left unmatched. The CDR3 loop spans 15 amino acids. The CDR3 loop reads CAGSAGQDITGELFF. CDR3 in DNA: TGTGCCGGCTCAGCAGGACAGGATATTACCGGGGAGCTGTTTTTT. Filled out from reference TRBV2 and TRBJ2-2, the complete variable domain reads EPEVTQTPSHQVTQMGQEVILRCVPISNHLYFYWYRQILGQKVEFLVSFYNNEISEKSEIFDDQFSVERPDGSNFTLKIRSTKLEDSAMYFCAGSAGQDITGELFFGEGSRLTVL.

DNA for the CDR3: TGTGCCAGCAGCCCCCCGAGACAGGGGGGTAGTCTGAATGGCTACACCTTC. It yields the protein CASSPPRQGGSLNGYTF. This sequence joins TRBV5-8 and TRBJ1-2; 9 bases align to TRBD1. Germline loops: CDR1 SGHTS, CDR2 YDEGEE. This CDR3 is 17 amino acids long. V dropped 4 bases and J dropped 6; count of bases not matched to a gene: 16.